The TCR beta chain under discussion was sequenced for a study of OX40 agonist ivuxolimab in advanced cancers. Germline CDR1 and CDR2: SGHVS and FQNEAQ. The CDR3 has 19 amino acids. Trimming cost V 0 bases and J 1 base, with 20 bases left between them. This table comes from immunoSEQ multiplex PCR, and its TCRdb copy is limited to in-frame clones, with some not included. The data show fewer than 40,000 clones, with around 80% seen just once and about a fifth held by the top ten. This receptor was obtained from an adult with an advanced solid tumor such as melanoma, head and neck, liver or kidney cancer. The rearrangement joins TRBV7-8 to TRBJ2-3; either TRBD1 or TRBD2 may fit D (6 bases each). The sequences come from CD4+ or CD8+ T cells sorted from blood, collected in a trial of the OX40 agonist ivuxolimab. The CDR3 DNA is TGTGCCAGCAGCTTAGCGCGAGGAGGAGGGGGAAAACGCACAGATACGCAGTATTTT. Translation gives CASSLARGGGGKRTDTQYF.